This T cell receptor beta chain is from a study of blood T cell repertoires in COVID-19. Study details: COVID-19 samples, acute and convalescent, were from the United States, Italy and Spain. T cells, B-cell-depleted T cells, or PBMCs provided the cDNA or gDNA that served as material.

As originally analysed: Estimation of nucleated cell counts relied on the amplification of reference gene primers. TCRdb's copy holds only in-frame clones and misses some; the assay was immunoSEQ multiplex PCR. Clonal size and the V and J genes are those of that table, whereas D and trimming came from the DNA. The profile shows 650,000 to 800,000 clones, about 87% of them singletons. Trimming pared 3 bases from V and 4 bases from J, leaving 19 bases between. The CDR3 contains 16 residues. From germline, CDR1 is SGDLS and CDR2 YYNGEE. J is TRBJ1-1 and V is TRBV9; D may be TRBD1 (6 bases). Sequencing was performed on peripheral blood. This TCR came from a woman under 30 with acute or convalescent COVID-19. CDR3 bases: TGTGCCAGCAGCGAACAGGGATTGGTAGTCAGCACTGAAGCTTTCTTT. Its protein product is CASSEQGLVVSTEAFF.